Listed below are T cell receptor beta chains from one sample, sequenced in a study of neurological immune-mediated disorders. TCRdb reanalysed the 5' RACE reads using MiXCR and keeps one entry per CDR3 protein. Of some 28,000 distinct CDR3 sequences detected, around 12% appear once; the ten largest clones hold 7.8%. The sequenced sample consisted of PBMCs. Source of these receptors: a man aged 55 to 69 in good health. Both conserved end residues are part of each CDR3. A D gene is named only where the DNA matches it firmly. Clone size is given for some rows only: seen once, a few or many times, or a class if the clone is expanded.

cdr3_length | clone_size | j_call | d_call | v_call | cdr3_nt | cdr3_aa
13 | many | TRBJ1-5 | - | TRBV6-1 | TGTGTCAGCAGTGGCAGGGAGGGTCAGCCCCAGCATTTT | CVSSGREGQPQHF
13 | many | TRBJ1-1 | TRBD1 | TRBV15 | TGTGCCACCAGCGGACAGGGGGCCGCTGAAGCTTTCTTT | CATSGQGAAEAFF
14 | many | TRBJ2-7 | - | TRBV20-1 | TGCAGTGCCCTTGGACAGTTGGGGTCCTACGAGCAGTACTTC | CSALGQLGSYEQYF
14 | many | TRBJ2-7 | TRBD2 | TRBV5-1 | TGCGCCAGCAGGGCCGGGACTAGCGAGTACGAGCAGTACTTC | CASRAGTSEYEQYF
15 | - | TRBJ1-3 | - | TRBV6-2/TRBV6-3 | TGTGCCAGCAGACCTGTGTCATTCTCTGGAAACACCATATATTTT | CASRPVSFSGNTIYF
14 | - | TRBJ2-7 | - | TRBV20-1 | TGCAGTGCAAGCCACGTGTGGCGGGACTACGAGCAGTACTTC | CSASHVWRDYEQYF
17 | many | TRBJ2-2 | - | TRBV6-5 | TGTGCCAGCAGTTACTCGATGAGGGGGTTCAACACCGGGGAGCTGTTTTTT | CASSYSMRGFNTGELFF
14 | many | TRBJ1-4 | - | TRBV29-1 | TGCAGCGTTGAAGGACTCCCCCCGGATGAAAAACTGTTTTTT | CSVEGLPPDEKLFF
14 | few | TRBJ2-5 | TRBD2 | TRBV5-1 | TGCGCCAGCAGCCCCGGGGGAGGGAGAGAGACCCAGTACTTC | CASSPGGGRETQYF
16 | medium-sized | TRBJ2-3 | TRBD2 | TRBV9 | TGTGCCAGCAGCGCTCCACTCGGACTAGCGACAGATACGCAGTATTTT | CASSAPLGLATDTQYF
14 | many | TRBJ2-1 | - | TRBV20-1 | TGCAGTGCATCAGACCTGAGGACCTACAATGAGCAGTTCTTC | CSASDLRTYNEQFF
10 | many | TRBJ1-1 | - | TRBV20-1 | TGCAGTGCCATAAACACTGAAGCTTTCTTT | CSAINTEAFF
14 | many | TRBJ2-2 | - | TRBV12-3/TRBV12-4 | TGTGCCAGCAGTTTGTGGGCGAACACCGGGGAGCTGTTTTTT | CASSLWANTGELFF
16 | many | TRBJ2-7 | - | TRBV7-2 | TGTGCCAGCAGCTTATTCGGCCCGGGGAGCTCCTACGAGCAGTACTTC | CASSLFGPGSSYEQYF
14 | many | TRBJ2-7 | TRBD1 | TRBV10-3 | TGTGCCATACGCCAGACAGGGCAATCCTACGAGCAGTACTTC | CAIRQTGQSYEQYF
14 | many | TRBJ1-1 | - | TRBV18 | TGTGCCAGCTCAGGTTCAGGGGCGCGAATTGAAGCTTTCTTT | CASSGSGARIEAFF
14 | many | TRBJ2-7 | TRBD2 | TRBV7-2 | TGTGCCAGCAGTCCTACTAGCGGGAGCTACGAGCAGTACTTC | CASSPTSGSYEQYF
16 | medium-sized | TRBJ2-1 | - | TRBV15 | TGTGCCACCAGCAAACGCCGGGACTCGTCGCTAGGCGAGCAGTTCTTC | CATSKRRDSSLGEQFF
13 | many | TRBJ1-5 | - | TRBV3-1 | TGTGCCAGCAGCCAAGGGCCAAATCAGCCCCAGCATTTT | CASSQGPNQPQHF
19 | many | TRBJ2-1 | - | TRBV24-1 | TGTGCCACCAGTGGCCCCCGGGGGCATCAGGTTGCGGGGTACAATGAGCAGTTCTTC | CATSGPRGHQVAGYNEQFF
12 | - | TRBJ2-6 | - | TRBV27 | TGTGCCAGCGCCAACGAGGCCAACGTCCTGACTTTC | CASANEANVLTF
16 | many | TRBJ2-2 | TRBD1 | TRBV5-1 | TGCGCCAGCAGCCCCCAGACAGGGGAGAGCACCGGGGAGCTGTTTTTT | CASSPQTGESTGELFF
16 | many | TRBJ2-1 | TRBD2 | TRBV28 | TGTGCCAGCAGTTTAACGGGACTAGCGGGAGAGGATGAGCAGTTCTTC | CASSLTGLAGEDEQFF
15 | many | TRBJ1-2 | - | TRBV5-1 | TGCGCCAGCAGCTTTGTGGGAGACCCTCAGCTTGGCTACACCTTC | CASSFVGDPQLGYTF
15 | many | TRBJ2-1 | TRBD2 | TRBV6-5 | TGTGCCAGCAGAAAAGGGACTAGTTTTTTCAATGAGCAGTTCTTC | CASRKGTSFFNEQFF
18 | many | TRBJ1-2 | TRBD1 | TRBV12-3/TRBV12-4 | TGTGCCAGCAGTTTATATTTGTGGATGGACAGGGGCCCTGGGGGCTACACCTTC | CASSLYLWMDRGPGGYTF
14 | - | TRBJ2-3 | - | TRBV13 | TGTGCCAGCAGCTCTATGGCACAAACAGATACGAAGTATTTT | CASSSMAQTDTKYF
15 | many | TRBJ1-1 | TRBD1 | TRBV7-2 | TGTGCCAGCAGCCCGAGGACAGGAATGAACACTGAAGCTTTCTTT | CASSPRTGMNTEAFF
11 | many | TRBJ1-2 | - | TRBV30 | TGTGCCTGGAGTGCGGGTCGGGGCTACACCTTC | CAWSAGRGYTF
16 | many | TRBJ2-5 | TRBD1 | TRBV5-1 | TGCGCCAGCAGCCTCAACTACCCGGACAGGGGTGAGACCCAGTACTTC | CASSLNYPDRGETQYF
12 | many | TRBJ2-5 | - | TRBV6-2/TRBV6-3 | TGTGCCAGCAGTCGTTGGGTCGAGACCCAGTACTTC | CASSRWVETQYF
14 | many | TRBJ1-1 | TRBD1 | TRBV10-3 | TGTGCCATCAGTGTGACAGGGCTGAACACTGAAGCTTTCTTT | CAISVTGLNTEAFF
15 | many | TRBJ2-1 | - | TRBV28 | TGTGCCAGCAGTACGGGTGGGTTCTCCTACAATGAGCAGTTCTTC | CASSTGGFSYNEQFF
15 | many | TRBJ2-1 | TRBD2 | TRBV5-1 | TGCGCCAGCAGCTGGAGGACTAGCGGGAGGCATGAGCAGTTCTTC | CASSWRTSGRHEQFF
13 | many | TRBJ1-1 | TRBD1 | TRBV12-3/TRBV12-4 | TGTGCCAGCAGTGGGACAGGCCGACAAGGAGCTTTCTTT | CASSGTGRQGAFF
15 | many | TRBJ2-5 | TRBD2 | TRBV20-1 | TGCAGTGCTGAGGGACTAGCGGGGCTCCCTGAGACCCAGTACTTC | CSAEGLAGLPETQYF
13 | many | TRBJ2-7 | - | TRBV7-9 | TGTGCCAGCAGCTTAGTTTGGTCATACGAGCAGTACTTC | CASSLVWSYEQYF
13 | many | TRBJ2-7 | - | TRBV10-1 | TGCGCCAGCAGTGAGTATCAGGAGCTCAAGCAGTACTTC | CASSEYQELKQYF
13 | many | TRBJ2-3 | - | TRBV20-1 | TGCAGTGCTCAGGTTGCGGCCACAGATACGCAGTATTTT | CSAQVAATDTQYF
17 | many | TRBJ2-5 | TRBD1 | TRBV7-2 | TGTGCCAGCAGCACCGGGACAGGGGGTTTGGCACAAGAGACCCAGTACTTC | CASSTGTGGLAQETQYF
11 | many | TRBJ2-1 | - | TRBV28 | TGTGCCACCCGTAGGCGGAGCGAGCAGTTCTTC | CATRRRSEQFF
14 | - | TRBJ2-7 | TRBD1 | TRBV7-8 | TGTGCCAGCAGCTCTGGGACAGGGCACCTCGAGCAGTACTTC | CASSSGTGHLEQYF
14 | many | TRBJ1-1 | - | TRBV7-2 | TGTGCCAGCAGCCGCTCCGGGAGAAACACTGAAGCTTTCTTT | CASSRSGRNTEAFF
13 | many | TRBJ2-1 | - | TRBV5-1 | TGCGCCAGCAGCGGGGGGGGGCGCTATGAGCAGTTCTTC | CASSGGGRYEQFF
14 | many | TRBJ2-6 | - | TRBV12-5 | TGTGCTAGTGGCCACGGGGCTGGGGCCAACGTCCTGACTTTC | CASGHGAGANVLTF
13 | many | TRBJ1-5 | - | TRBV28 | TGTGCTTCCATGTGGGTGGGCAATCAGCCCCAGCATTTT | CASMWVGNQPQHF
13 | many | TRBJ1-1 | - | TRBV5-1 | TGCGCCAGCAGCTTGAGGGGTGGAACTGAAGCTTTCTTT | CASSLRGGTEAFF
14 | many | TRBJ2-3 | - | TRBV24-1 | TGTGCCACCAGCCCAGGACAGAGCACAGATACGCAGTATTTT | CATSPGQSTDTQYF
13 | medium-sized | TRBJ2-7 | TRBD1 | TRBV20-1 | TGCAGTGTAGGGGGCGCGATGTCCTACGAGCAGTACTTC | CSVGGAMSYEQYF
13 | many | TRBJ2-7 | - | TRBV5-5 | TGTGCCAGCAGCTACTCACAGCGCTACGAGCAGTACTTC | CASSYSQRYEQYF
15 | many | TRBJ2-1 | TRBD2 | TRBV10-3 | TGTGCCATCAGTGAGTTGCGGGGGAATCTCAATGAGCAGTTCTTC | CAISELRGNLNEQFF
18 | many | TRBJ2-7 | TRBD2 | TRBV28 | TGTGCCAGCAGCTGGAGACTAGCGGGACTACTCAGGGGCTACGAGCAGTACTTC | CASSWRLAGLLRGYEQYF
15 | many | TRBJ2-3 | - | TRBV20-1 | TGCAGTGCTCCACCGTTAACTACCAGCACAGATACGCAGTATTTT | CSAPPLTTSTDTQYF
15 | - | TRBJ1-3 | - | TRBV3-1 | TGTGCCAGCAGCCAAGGGACGGTCTCTGGAAACACCATATATTTT | CASSQGTVSGNTIYF
15 | many | TRBJ2-7 | - | TRBV7-2 | TGTGCCAGCAGCTTAGTGTGGGGAGGGGGCTACGAGCAGTACTTC | CASSLVWGGGYEQYF